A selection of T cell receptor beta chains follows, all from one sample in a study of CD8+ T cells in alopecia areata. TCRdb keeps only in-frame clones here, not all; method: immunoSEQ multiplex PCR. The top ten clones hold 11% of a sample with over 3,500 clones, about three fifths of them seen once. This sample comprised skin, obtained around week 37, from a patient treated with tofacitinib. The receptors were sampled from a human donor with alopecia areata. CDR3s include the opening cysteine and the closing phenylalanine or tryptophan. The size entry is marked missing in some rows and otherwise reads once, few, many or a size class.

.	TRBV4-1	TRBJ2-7	CASSQGPKTALNPYEQYF
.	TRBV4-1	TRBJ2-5	CASSNPSGQETQYF
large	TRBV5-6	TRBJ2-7	CASSHGTDYEQYF
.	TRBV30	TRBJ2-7	CAWRKQDRVHEQYF
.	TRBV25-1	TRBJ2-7	CASSGVDRLHEQYF
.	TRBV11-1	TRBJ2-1	CASSLEGTGANEQFF
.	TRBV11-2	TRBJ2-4	CASSFVSGDIQYF
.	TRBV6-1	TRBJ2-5	CASSFQETQYF
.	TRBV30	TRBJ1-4	CAWHPPGQPNEKLFF
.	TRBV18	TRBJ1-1	CASSQKPNTEAFF
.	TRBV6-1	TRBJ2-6	CASNEGGLISGANVLTF
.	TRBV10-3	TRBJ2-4	CAISESKGWFQYF
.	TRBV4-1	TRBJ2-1	CASSQGGTGGVRNEQFF
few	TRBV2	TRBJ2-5	CASSAGTDSTQYF
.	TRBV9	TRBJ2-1	CASRRIAETSGNEQFF
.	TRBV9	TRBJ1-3	CASSSPGGAGNTIYF
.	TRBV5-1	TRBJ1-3	CASSRASSGNTIYF
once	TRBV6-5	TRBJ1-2	CASSMGLGYTF
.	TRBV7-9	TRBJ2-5	CASSLQDQETQYF
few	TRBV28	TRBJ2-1	CASSLPLAGVSEQFF
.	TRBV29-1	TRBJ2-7	CSVRQGDSYEQYF
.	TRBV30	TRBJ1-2	CAWSRDTNYGYTF